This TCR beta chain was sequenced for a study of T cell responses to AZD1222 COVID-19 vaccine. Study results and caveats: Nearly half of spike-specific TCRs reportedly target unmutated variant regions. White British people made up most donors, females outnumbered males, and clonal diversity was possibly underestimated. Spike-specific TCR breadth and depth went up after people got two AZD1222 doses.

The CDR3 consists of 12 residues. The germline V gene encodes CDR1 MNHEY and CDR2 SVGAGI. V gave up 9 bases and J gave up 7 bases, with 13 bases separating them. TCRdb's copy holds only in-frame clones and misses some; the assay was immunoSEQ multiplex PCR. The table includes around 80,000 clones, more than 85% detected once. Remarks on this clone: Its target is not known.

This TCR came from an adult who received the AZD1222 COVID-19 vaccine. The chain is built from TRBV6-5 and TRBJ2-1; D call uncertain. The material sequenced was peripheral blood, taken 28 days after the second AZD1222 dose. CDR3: CASNMWGNEQFF. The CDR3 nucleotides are TGTGCCAGTAATATGTGGGGAAATGAGCAGTTCTTC.